These 17 T cell receptor beta chains originate from one sample sequenced in a study of blood T cells in healthy people across ages. The second PCR ran roughly 6 to 12 cycles with a sample-barcoded 5' primer and J-beta primers. TCRdb recomputed calls from the 5' RACE reads with MiXCR, one row per CDR3 protein. The sample has 630,000 or so distinct CDR3 sequences, about a third seen once. The sequenced sample was blood. The receptors shown here come from a woman older than 75 in good health.

This clonotype was seen ten or more times. The genes are TRBV6-2 or TRBV6-3 and TRBJ2-7, with D possibly called TRBD1 or TRBD2 (5 bases each). The CDR3 runs to 17 residues. Germline assignment: CDR1 MNHEY and CDR2 SVGEGT. The germline V and J ends were trimmed by 0 bases and 0 bases, with 15 bases remaining between them. The CDR3 spells CASSYSVAGSYSYEQYF. The CDR3 nucleotides are TGTGCCAGCAGTTACTCGGTGGCAGGGAGCTACTCCTACGAGCAGTACTTC.

This clonotype was recorded many times. Given a much more abundant clone one base away, this may be a read error. In nucleotides, the CDR3 is TGTGCCAGCAGCTTAGAAGGCAGTCAGTATTCACCCCCCCACTTT. Translating gives CASSLEGSQYSPPHF. The V call is TRBV7-2, the J call TRBJ1-6; D uncertain. The CDR3 has 15 amino acids. Germline V gene lookup returns CDR1 SGHTA and CDR2 FQGNSA.

Details on this clonotype: One junction end disagrees with the germline gene, perhaps due to a read error. The V gene is TRBV9, the J gene TRBJ2-7, with D possibly matching TRBD2 (6 bases). Germline-derived CDR1 and CDR2 are SGDLS and YYNGEE. The CDR3 extends over 15 amino acids. The CDR3 is CASSVGLASYNEQYF. CDR3 DNA sequence: TGTGCTAGCAGCGTAGGTCTAGCGTCCTACAATGAGCAGTACTTC.

This clonotype was seen a handful of times. The gene calls are TRBV12-3 or TRBV12-4 and TRBJ1-1, with D perhaps matching TRBD1 (5 bases). The CDR3 is made up of 15 amino acids. V was shortened by 6 bases and J by 4 bases, with 18 bases between the two germline ends. The chain's CDR3 is CASSHGGGGSTEAFF. CDR3 sequence (DNA): TGTGCCAGCAGCCACGGAGGCGGGGGGAGCACTGAAGCTTTCTTT.

This clonotype has a handful of counts. The CDR3, as DNA: TGTGCCATCAGTGAGGGGACAGGGGAAGGGGAGCAGTACTTC. Translated: CAISEGTGEGEQYF. V and J are TRBV10-3 and TRBJ2-7; TRBD1 agrees at 10 bases. This CDR3 is built from 14 residues. CDR1 and CDR2 (germline): ENHRY, SYGVKD. V dropped 2 bases and J dropped 7; count of bases not matched to a gene: 5.

This clonotype was seen a handful of times. The chain joins TRBV10-3 to TRBJ1-1; the D gene is possibly TRBD1 (6 bases). This CDR3 has 12 amino acids. V shed 8 bases and J shed 8 bases, with 15 bases lying between them. In germline, CDR1 is ENHRY, CDR2 SYGVKD. DNA of the CDR3: TGTGCCATCGGGGGGGCCGGGCCGGAAGCTTTCTTT. It codes for CAIGGAGPEAFF.

Only one count was recorded for this clonotype. The chain combines TRBV9 with TRBJ2-2; TRBD2 might be the D (7 bases). V lost 4 bases, J lost 1 base, and 14 bases lay in between. CDR3 length: 16 residues. Germline lookup yields CDR1 SGDLS and CDR2 YYNGEE. This CDR3 is CASSPAGGQNTGELFF. In DNA, the CDR3 is TGTGCCAGCAGCCCGGCCGGGGGGCAGAACACCGGGGAGCTGTTTTTT.

As concerns this clonotype: Its ends do not fully match the called genes, so a read error is possible. The rearrangement joins TRBV19 to TRBJ1-6; tentatively, D is TRBD1 (6 bases). The CDR3 has 15 residues. CDR1 is LNHDA and CDR2 is SQIVND in the germline V gene (reference sequence). In nucleotides, the CDR3 is TGTGCCAGTAGTCCTCAGGGGAGTGAAGGTTCACCCCCCCACTTT. Amino acid sequence: CASSPQGSEGSPPHF.

The J gene is TRBJ1-1, the V gene TRBV28; D perhaps matches TRBD1 (6 bases). This CDR3 contains 12 residues. In germline, CDR1 is MDHEN, CDR2 SYDVKM. Between the trimmed V and J ends, which lost 5 bases and 8 bases, there was a span of 12 bases. CDR3 nucleotide sequence: TGTGCCAGCAGTGCACTGGGGGCAGAAGCTTTCTTT. Translated, it gives CASSALGAEAFF. The whole variable domain, remainder taken from reference TRBV28 and TRBJ1-1, is DVKVTQSSRYLVKRTGEKVFLECVQDMDHENMFWYRQDPGLGLRLIYFSYDVKMKEKGDIPEGYSVSREKKERFSLILESASTNQTSMYLCASSALGAEAFFGQGTRLTVV.

The genes are TRBV2 and TRBJ1-3, with 8 bases aligning to TRBD1. The V gene end was trimmed by 6 bases and the J gene end by 8 bases; junction bases not matched to a gene: 9. CDR3 length: 14 amino acids. Germline V gene lookup returns CDR1 SNHLY and CDR2 FYNNEI. In DNA, the CDR3 is TGTGCCAGCAGGGACGGACAGGGAGGATACACCATATATTTT. It specifies CASRDGQGGYTIYF. Full variable domain (remainder filled in from reference TRBV2 and TRBJ1-3): EPEVTQTPSHQVTQMGQEVILRCVPISNHLYFYWYRQILGQKVEFLVSFYNNEISEKSEIFDDQFSVERPDGSNFTLKIRSTKLEDSAMYFCASRDGQGGYTIYFGEGSWLTVV.

This clonotype was counted a few times. This sequence joins TRBV12-3 or TRBV12-4 and TRBJ2-7; 7 bases line up with TRBD1. V was clipped by 5 bases and J by 0 bases; unmatched bases: 7. The CDR3 spans 15 residues. CDR3 amino acids: CASSPGTERSYEQYF. CDR3 coding DNA: TGTGCCAGCAGTCCCGGGACAGAACGCTCCTACGAGCAGTACTTC.

There are many counts of this clonotype. This chain joins TRBV7-8 and TRBJ1-5, with a weak D call TRBD1 (6 bases). V lost 2 bases and J 1 base, leaving 9 bases between the germline ends. Germline CDR1 is SGHVS and CDR2 is FQNEAQ. The CDR3 length is 15 residues. The CDR3 DNA follows: TGTGCCAGCAGCTTACTGGGGGCGAGCAATCAGCCCCAGCATTTT. Encoded protein: CASSLLGASNQPQHF.

This clonotype was seen only once. A much larger clone lies one base from this, so it may be a read error. The V and J genes are TRBV5-4 and TRBJ2-5; TRBD1 matches 8 bases. The V gene end was trimmed by 3 bases and the J gene end by 5 bases; junction bases not matched to a gene: 6. This CDR3 is 14 amino acids long. Germline CDR1 is SGHNT and CDR2 is YYREEE (reference sequence). The DNA for the CDR3 is TGTGCCAGCAGCTCGGCGCAGGGGGCGGAGACCCAGTACTTC. This encodes CASSSAQGAETQYF.

For this clonotype: Compared with germline, one end of the junction differs, possibly owing to a read error. The chain carries TRBV7-2 and TRBJ2-1; TRBD2 matches at 11 bases. CDR3 size: 16 residues. The germline V gene encodes CDR1 SGHTA and CDR2 FQGNSA. The CDR3 nucleotides are TGTGCCAACAGCTTCGGTAGCGGGGGGGGCTCCAACGAGCAGTTCTTC. Translation: CANSFGSGGGSNEQFF.

This clonotype came up many times. The V call is TRBV7-2, the J call TRBJ2-5, with D unresolved. V lost 4 bases and J 2 bases, leaving 11 bases between the germline ends. Per the germline V gene, CDR1 is SGHTA and CDR2 is FQGNSA. The CDR3 totals 14 residues. The CDR3 region is CASSWVGFQETQYF. The CDR3 DNA sequence: TGTGCCAGCAGCTGGGTCGGGTTTCAAGAGACCCAGTACTTC.

Concerning this clonotype itself: A clone one base away is much larger, so this may be a read error. Here the CDR3 omits its conserved ending phenylalanine or tryptophan, so a read error is the likely source. The V and J genes are TRBV12-3 or TRBV12-4 and TRBJ2-6; D remains ambiguous. The V end lost 3 bases, the J end lost 0 bases, and 6 bases lay between the germline ends. This CDR3 has 15 amino acids. DNA for the CDR3: TGTGCCAGCAGTTTGGCCGACTCTGGGGCCAACGTCCTGACTTCC. Amino acid sequence: CASSLADSGANVLTS.

This clonotype was seen at least ten times. This chain uses TRBV20-1 with TRBJ2-7; perhaps TRBD2 as D (6 bases). V lost 3 bases and J lost 7, with 13 bases in between. The CDR3 is made up of 12 amino acids. CDR1 is DFQATT, CDR2 SNEGSKA, per germline (reference sequence). Here the CDR3 DNA reads TGCAGTGCTAGGGGGGGTGTGGGTGAGCAGTACTTC. Translating gives CSARGGVGEQYF.